This T cell receptor beta chain appears in the sequencing data of a study of blood T cell repertoires in COVID-19. About the study: The United States, Italy and Spain were the sources of the acute and convalescent COVID-19 samples. In each case, the material was cDNA or gDNA derived from T cells, B-cell-depleted T cells, or PBMCs.

Source study methods: Amplification from reference gene primers served as the basis for estimated nucleated cell counts. Clones were read by immunoSEQ multiplex PCR, and TCRdb kept only the in-frame ones, dropping some. That table gives V, J and clone size, and the DNA gave D and trimming. This sample has tens of thousands of clones; almost 90% occur once, and the top ten carry about 4.4%. This CDR3 comprises 14 residues. Germline lookup yields CDR1 MNHEY and CDR2 SMNVEV (reference sequence). Losses at the gene ends were 9 bases for V and 2 bases for J; bases not matched to a gene: 10. The sequence came from a man between 60 and 75 years old with acute or convalescent COVID-19. Sample: peripheral blood. The genes are TRBV27 and TRBJ2-7, with 7 nucleotides matching TRBD1. The CDR3 sequence is CARSIRDRAYEQYF. CDR3 coding DNA: TGTGCCAGGAGCATCCGAGACAGGGCCTACGAGCAGTACTTC.